Below are 12 T cell receptor beta chains sequenced from a single sample in a study of T cells in Graves' hyperthyroidism and ophthalmopathy. Amplified TCR beta CDR3 regions came from RNA transcripts. HTBI primers were used for first-round RT-PCR of the TCR CDR3. Via MiXCR, TCRdb re-called the multiplex PCR reads, giving one row per CDR3 protein. The sample includes hundreds of thousands of distinct CDR3 sequences, about 15% seen only once; the top ten take approximately 15%. Sequencing was done on a sample of blood. These receptors all stem from a woman aged 35 to 49 with Graves' hyperthyroidism.

The chain couples TRBV9 to TRBJ2-7; D remains ambiguous. The CDR3 has 13 residues. The germline V and J ends were trimmed by 4 bases and 7 bases, with 15 bases remaining between them. Germline V gene lookup returns CDR1 SGDLS and CDR2 YYNGEE. CDR3 residues: CASSQEWGLEQYF. The CDR3, as DNA: TGTGCCAGCAGCCAAGAGTGGGGTTTAGAGCAGTACTTC.

V gene TRBV11-2 combines with J gene TRBJ2-7; D uncertain. V was clipped by 3 bases and J by 7 bases, with 16 bases between them. CDR3 length: 14 amino acids. In germline, CDR1 is SGHAT, CDR2 FQNNGV. CDR3 bases: TGTGCCAGCAGCTTTTCACCATTAGGTAATGAGCAGTACTTC. It encodes CASSFSPLGNEQYF.

Ten or more counts support this clonotype. This chain links TRBV3-1 with TRBJ2-1; 10 bases are a match to TRBD2. Trimming at V came to 5 bases and at J to 7 bases, leaving 5 bases not matched to a gene. Germline V lookup: CDR1 LGHDT, CDR2 YNNKEL (reference sequence). The CDR3 has 14 amino acids. The CDR3 is CASSLAGGPNEQFF. The CDR3 DNA reads as TGTGCCAGCAGCTTAGCGGGGGGCCCTAATGAGCAGTTCTTC.

V and J are TRBV12-3 or TRBV12-4 and TRBJ1-3, with D possibly being TRBD1 (5 bases). The ends were cut back, 2 bases at V and 4 bases at J, with 12 bases in the middle. The CDR3 sequence is 15 residues long. In DNA, the CDR3 is TGTGCCAGCAGTTTACAGGGAACGGTCGGAAACACCATATATTTT. This codes for CASSLQGTVGNTIYF.

This clonotype turned up a few times. This chain uses TRBV20-1 with TRBJ1-2; 9 nucleotides align to TRBD1. This CDR3 is 15 amino acids long. Germline-derived CDR1 and CDR2 are DFQATT and SNEGSKA (reference sequence). V was clipped by 2 bases and J by 4 bases; unmatched bases: 8. CDR3 residues: CSARTGGRGGYGYTF. CDR3 in DNA: TGCAGTGCTAGAACAGGGGGCAGGGGAGGCTATGGCTACACCTTC.

This chain links TRBV7-3 with TRBJ2-2; 14 nucleotides match TRBD2. This CDR3 contains 16 residues. Germline-derived CDR1 and CDR2 are SGHTA and FQGTGA. V lost 4 bases to trimming and J lost 6 bases; unmatched junction nucleotides: 4. CDR3 amino acids: CASSSGTSGSAGELFF. CDR3 nucleotide sequence: TGTGCCAGCAGCTCCGGGACTAGCGGGAGTGCCGGGGAGCTGTTTTTT. The full variable domain, its missing parts supplied by reference TRBV7-3 and TRBJ2-2, is GAGVSQTPSNKVTEKGKYVELRCDPISGHTALYWYRQSLGQGPEFLIYFQGTGAADDSGLPNDRFFAVRPEGSVSTLKIQRTERGDSAVYLCASSSGTSGSAGELFFGEGSRLTVL.

On this clonotype: A junction boundary mismatches the germline segment, possibly from a read error. This chain connects TRBV30 to TRBJ2-1; D not resolved. There are 15 residues in the CDR3. Germline V gene sequence: CDR1 GTSNPN, CDR2 SVGIG (reference sequence). This chain's CDR3 is CAWGVQPTSNNEQFF. Here the CDR3 DNA reads TGTGCCTGGGGTGTACAACCGACAAGTAACAATGAGCAGTTCTTC.

There are many counts of this clonotype. The chain combines TRBV7-2 with TRBJ1-5; D is perhaps TRBD1 (5 bases). The CDR3 consists of 14 residues. Trimming pared 1 base from V and 7 bases from J, leaving 11 bases between. Germline CDR1 reads SGHTA; CDR2 reads FQGNSA. CDR3 protein: CASSLGSQGQPQHF. For the CDR3, the DNA is TGTGCCAGCAGCTTAGGGTCCCAGGGCCAGCCCCAGCATTTT.

This clonotype was observed at least ten times. The chain combines TRBV3-1 with TRBJ2-1; 11 bases line up with TRBD2. The ends lost 1 base at V and 13 bases at J; junction bases unmatched: 6. CDR1 is LGHDT and CDR2 is YNNKEL in the germline V gene (reference sequence). The CDR3 spans 14 residues. DNA for the CDR3: TGTGCCAGCAGCCAAGGGCTAACTAGCGGGGGACAGTTCTTC. As protein: CASSQGLTSGGQFF.

This clonotype was seen only a few times. The gene calls are TRBV9 and TRBJ2-1, with TRBD2 matching 12 bases. CDR3 length: 13 residues. With V trimmed by 3 bases and J by 12 bases, 4 bases remained unmatched. Per the germline V gene, CDR1 is SGDLS and CDR2 is YYNGEE. The CDR3 region has the DNA TGTGCCAGCAGCGCTCGGACTAGCGGGACGCAGTTCTTC. Translation: CASSARTSGTQFF.

This clonotype came up many times. The J gene is TRBJ2-7, the V gene TRBV7-9; D possibly corresponds to TRBD1 (5 bases). The V end lost 4 bases, the J end lost 3 bases, and 13 bases lay between the germline ends. The germline CDR1 and CDR2 sequences are SEHNR and FQNEAQ (reference sequence). The CDR3 runs to 14 residues. The CDR3 DNA sequence: TGTGCCAGCAGCTCCTCCTTAGGGGACTACGAGCAGTACTTC. Residues: CASSSSLGDYEQYF.

This clonotype showed up many times. The CDR3 DNA is TGTGCCAGCAGCCAAAGCGGGTCGGAGACCCAGTACTTC. Translated: CASSQSGSETQYF. The V and J genes are TRBV3-1 and TRBJ2-5; tentative D call: TRBD2 (6 bases). The CDR3 consists of 13 residues. CDR1 and CDR2 from the germline V gene are LGHDT and YNNKEL (reference sequence). The V end was cut by 2 bases, the J end by 5 bases, with 9 bases between.